This entry lists 18 T cell receptor beta chains sequenced from one sample in a study of CD4 T cells in relation to SARS-CoV-2 and coronaviruses. Using immunoSEQ multiplex PCR, the repertoire was profiled, and TCRdb retains in-frame clones only, with some absent. Of tens of thousands of clones listed, 80% to 90% are singletons. Sequencing input: memory CD4+ T cells from PBMCs. The receptors stem from an adult with COVID-19.

The rearrangement joins TRBV19 to TRBJ2-2; maybe TRBD2 (6 bases). Germline CDR1 reads LNHDA; CDR2 reads SQIVND (reference sequence). V dropped 7 bases and J dropped 6 bases, with 18 bases sitting between them. The CDR3 sequence is 15 residues long. For the CDR3, the DNA is TGTGCCAGTATCGATATTGGGGGGTTGTCCGGGGAGCTGTTTTTT. Its translation is CASIDIGGLSGELFF.

This sequence joins TRBV7-2 and TRBJ1-4, with D unclear. Germline CDR1 and CDR2: SGHTA and FQGNSA. CDR3 size: 13 residues. With 6 bases removed from V and 6 bases from J, the gap between germline ends came to 11 bases. CDR3 bases: TGTGCCAGCAGGCCCATAGGAGATGAAAAACTGTTTTTT. This codes for CASRPIGDEKLFF.

This clone has a single count. This sequence joins TRBV15 and TRBJ2-7, with 8 bases fitting TRBD2. In germline, CDR1 is LNHNV, CDR2 YYDKDF (reference sequence). With V trimmed by 5 bases and J by 2 bases, 8 bases remained unmatched. CDR3 length equals 15 residues. The CDR3 loop is CATSFRREAPYEQYF. The CDR3 coding sequence is TGTGCCACCAGCTTCCGGCGGGAGGCCCCCTACGAGCAGTACTTC.

J is TRBJ2-3 and V is TRBV10-3; D ambiguous. Germline V lookup: CDR1 ENHRY, CDR2 SYGVKD. V was pared by 0 bases and J by 1 base, with 8 bases between. The CDR3 extends over 15 amino acids. CDR3 protein: CAISESTSGTDTQYF. The CDR3 nucleotides read TGTGCCATCAGTGAGTCGACGAGCGGCACAGATACGCAGTATTTT.

This chain uses TRBV3-1 (or the pseudogene TRBV3-2) with TRBJ2-7; 10 bases map to TRBD1. Germline V gene data show CDR1 as LGHDT and CDR2 as YNNKEL (reference sequence). The junction had 12 bases not matched to a gene; V was cut back by 8 bases and J by 5 bases. This CDR3 is built from 15 residues. As DNA, the CDR3 is TGTGCCAGCGCCCAGGGGGGACAGGGGTACCACGAGCAGTACTTC. Encoded protein: CASAQGGQGYHEQYF.

CDR3 in DNA: TGTGCCAGCAGTGAAGCGCTTTTGTCCTTAGGTACTAGCGGGAGTTCCTACAATGAGCAGTTCTTC. Its translation is CASSEALLSLGTSGSSYNEQFF. This chain joins TRBV2 and TRBJ2-1, with 11 bases that match TRBD2. The CDR3 consists of 22 residues. In germline, CDR1 is SNHLY, CDR2 FYNNEI. The ends lost 0 bases at V and 1 base at J; junction bases unmatched: 17. Complete variable domain (other parts from reference TRBV2 and TRBJ2-1): EPEVTQTPSHQVTQMGQEVILRCVPISNHLYFYWYRQILGQKVEFLVSFYNNEISEKSEIFDDQFSVERPDGSNFTLKIRSTKLEDSAMYFCASSEALLSLGTSGSSYNEQFFGPGTRLTVL.

This clone turned up a few times. The V call is TRBV6-4, the J call TRBJ1-6, with D perhaps matching TRBD1 (5 bases). The CDR3 loop spans 15 amino acids. V was cut by 2 bases and J by 7 bases, with 12 bases left in between. Germline CDR1 and CDR2: MRHNA and SNTAGT. In DNA form, the CDR3 reads TGTGCCAGCAGTGACCAGGGTCATGGAAATTCACCCCTCCACTTT. It specifies CASSDQGHGNSPLHF.

The CDR3 spells CAIGGISSYEQYF. CDR3 DNA: TGTGCCATCGGGGGGATCTCTTCCTACGAGCAGTACTTC. V usage is TRBV10-3 and J usage is TRBJ2-7; possible D gene TRBD2, 6 bases. The CDR3 totals 13 residues. Germline-derived CDR1 and CDR2 are ENHRY and SYGVKD. V lost 8 bases and J 1 base, leaving 12 bases between the germline ends.

In the case of this clone: Other DNA sequences in the same sample also yield this CDR3. The chain combines TRBV21-1 with TRBJ2-3; TRBD2 is the table's D call and was not checked against the DNA. TRBV21-1 represents a pseudogene. This CDR3 is 17 amino acids long. This CDR3 reads CASSKNRTSGCTDTQYF. The CDR3 DNA sequence: TGTGCCAGCAGCAAAAACAGGACTAGCGGCTGCACAGATACGCAGTATTTT.

The chain carries TRBV6-1 and TRBJ2-5; D not resolved. Germline V lookup: CDR1 MNHNS, CDR2 SASEGT. V dropped 2 bases and J dropped 3 bases, with 7 bases sitting between them. The CDR3 consists of 13 residues. CDR3 protein: CASSENTEETQYF. The CDR3 DNA is TGTGCCAGCAGTGAAAATACAGAAGAGACCCAGTACTTC.

This clone appeared a few times. The chain uses TRBV2 and TRBJ2-7; 11 positions match TRBD1. The CDR3 runs 15 residues. Germline CDR1 is SNHLY and CDR2 is FYNNEI. Trimming cost V 6 bases and J 3 bases; bases outside gene matches: 7. The CDR3 reads CASSAGQGVFYEQYF. The CDR3 DNA sequence: TGTGCCAGCAGCGCGGGACAGGGGGTTTTCTACGAGCAGTACTTC. Full variable domain (remainder filled in from reference TRBV2 and TRBJ2-7): EPEVTQTPSHQVTQMGQEVILRCVPISNHLYFYWYRQILGQKVEFLVSFYNNEISEKSEIFDDQFSVERPDGSNFTLKIRSTKLEDSAMYFCASSAGQGVFYEQYFGPGTRLTVT.

The genes are TRBV5-1 and TRBJ2-2; D gene unclear. Trimming stripped 1 base from V and 6 bases from J, with 4 bases between. Germline CDR1 is SGHRS and CDR2 is YFSETQ. This CDR3 has 12 residues. CDR3 sequence: CASSLYPGELFF. The DNA for the CDR3 is TGCGCCAGCAGCTTGTACCCCGGGGAGCTGTTTTTT.

The rearrangement links TRBV28 to TRBJ2-7; D is unclear. CDR1 and CDR2 from the germline V gene are MDHEN and SYDVKM. CDR3 length: 14 residues. V lost 3 bases, J lost 2 bases, and 11 bases lay in between. In DNA, the CDR3 is TGTGCCAGCAGTTTTTACAGAAAAACCTACGAGCAGTACTTC. Residues: CASSFYRKTYEQYF.

The CDR3 DNA reads TGCGCCAGCAGCCACCCGAGGCAGTCTAGCTCCAATGAAAAACTGTTTTTT. Translating it yields CASSHPRQSSSNEKLFF. The chain links TRBV4-3 to TRBJ1-4; D not certain. Germline V gives CDR1 LGHNA, CDR2 YSLEER. CDR3 length equals 17 residues. V lost 3 bases and J 5 bases, leaving 19 bases between the germline ends.

The rearrangement uses TRBV11-3 and TRBJ2-1, with 7 bases fitting TRBD2. V trimming: 1 base; J trimming: 6 bases; junction bases outside the gene matches: 3. This CDR3 is built from 14 residues. Germline CDR1 is SGHNT and CDR2 is YENEEA. CDR3 DNA: TGTGCCAGCAGCTTAGGAGAGCGGGGCAATGAGCAGTTCTTC. This sequence encodes CASSLGERGNEQFF.

The chain carries TRBV2 and TRBJ2-2, with D hard to call. V lost 3 bases to trimming and J lost 7 bases, with 12 bases between them. CDR1 and CDR2 from the germline V gene are SNHLY and FYNNEI. The CDR3 has 14 amino acids. As DNA, the CDR3 is TGTGCCAGCAGTGACCGACGTAGGGACGGGGAGCTGTTTTTT. It specifies CASSDRRRDGELFF.

This chain uses TRBV5-4 with TRBJ2-5; 10 nucleotides agree with TRBD2. The CDR3 is made up of 16 amino acids. CDR1 and CDR2 (germline): SGHNT, YYREEE (reference sequence). J gave up 5 bases and V 3 bases, and 10 bases lay outside the gene matches. The DNA of the CDR3 is TGTGCCAGCAGCTCCGTACTAGCGGGGATGGGGGAGACCCAGTACTTC. Translation: CASSSVLAGMGETQYF.

This clone was seen more than once but under ten times. The gene calls are TRBV11-2 and TRBJ2-3, with TRBD2 matching over 11 bases. In germline, CDR1 is SGHAT, CDR2 FQNNGV. The CDR3 is made up of 15 amino acids. V trimming: 3 bases; J trimming: 7 bases; junction bases outside the gene matches: 6. The CDR3 region has the DNA TGTGCCAGCAGCTTTTTGGCTAGCGGGAGGAATACGCAGTATTTT. Its protein product is CASSFLASGRNTQYF.